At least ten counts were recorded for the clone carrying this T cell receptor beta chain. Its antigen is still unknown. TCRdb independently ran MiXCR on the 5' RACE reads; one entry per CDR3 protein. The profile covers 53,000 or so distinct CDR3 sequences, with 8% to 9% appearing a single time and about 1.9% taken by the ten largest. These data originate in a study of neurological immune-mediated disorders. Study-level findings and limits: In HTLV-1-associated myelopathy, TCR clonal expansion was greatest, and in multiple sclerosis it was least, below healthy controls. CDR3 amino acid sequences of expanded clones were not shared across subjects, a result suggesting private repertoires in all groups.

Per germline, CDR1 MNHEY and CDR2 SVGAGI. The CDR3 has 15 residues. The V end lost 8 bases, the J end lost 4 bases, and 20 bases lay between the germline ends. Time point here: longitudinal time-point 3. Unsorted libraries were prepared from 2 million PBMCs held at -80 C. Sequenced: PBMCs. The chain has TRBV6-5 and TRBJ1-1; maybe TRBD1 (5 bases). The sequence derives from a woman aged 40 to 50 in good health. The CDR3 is CASWYGRVVGTEAFF. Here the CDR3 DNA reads TGTGCCAGCTGGTATGGCAGGGTCGTCGGCACTGAAGCTTTCTTT.